Each of the 19 T cell receptor beta chains below was sequenced from the same sample in a study of a mutant IDH1 vaccine in newly diagnosed glioma. TCRdb's copy holds only in-frame clones and misses some; the assay was immunoSEQ multiplex PCR. Among 60,000 to 75,000 clones, 84% were seen once, and the ten largest hold about 3.7%. For these TCRs, the target antigens are not known. Time point described: week 11, during vaccination. The investigators gave 300 ug of mutant IDH1 20-mer peptide in each vaccine dose, together with topical imiquimod. Sequencing used PBMCs, obtained from a glioma patient whose treatment included an IDH1 peptide vaccine. Source of these receptors: a man aged 30-40 years with glioma.

CDR3 amino acids: CASSKGTDNEQFF. The CDR3, as DNA: TGTGCCAGCAGCAAAGGGACAGACAATGAGCAGTTCTTC. V and J are TRBV21-1 and TRBJ2-1; TRBD1, the table's D call, lacks a check against the DNA. TRBV21-1 is annotated as a pseudogene. CDR3 length: 13 amino acids.

The chain couples TRBV6-4 to TRBJ2-7; 7 nucleotides agree with TRBD2. Per germline, CDR1 MRHNA and CDR2 SNTAGT. The V and J ends lost 2 bases and 6 bases, in that order; junction bases with no gene match: 7. The CDR3 length is 14 residues. The CDR3 loop is CASSDLQRDTEQYF. The CDR3, as DNA: TGTGCCAGCAGTGACCTTCAGCGGGATACCGAGCAGTACTTC.

The V and J genes are TRBV11-2 and TRBJ1-6, with TRBD1 matching over 7 bases. With V trimmed by 5 bases and J by 7 bases, 8 bases remained unmatched. Germline V CDR1 and CDR2: SGHAT, FQNNGV. The CDR3 extends over 15 amino acids. The chain's CDR3 is CASSRRGQRNSPLHF. CDR3 DNA: TGTGCCAGCAGCCGTAGGGGACAGCGAAATTCACCCCTCCACTTT.

V usage is TRBV6-6 and J usage is TRBJ2-7; 11 nucleotides line up with TRBD2. The CDR3 is made up of 14 amino acids. The germline gives CDR1 MNHNY, CDR2 SVGAGI (reference sequence). Trimming cost V 4 bases and J 3 bases; bases outside gene matches: 2. The CDR3 loop reads CASSSLAGGYEQYF. CDR3 in DNA: TGTGCCAGCAGTTCCCTAGCGGGGGGCTACGAGCAGTACTTC.

CDR3 amino acids: CASSPPERARSYNEQFF. The CDR3 DNA reads as TGTGCCAGCTCACCTCCGGAACGGGCGCGTTCCTACAATGAGCAGTTCTTC. The V and J genes are TRBV18 and TRBJ2-1; D not resolved. Between the trimmed V and J ends, which lost 3 bases and 1 base, there was a span of 16 bases. In germline, CDR1 is KGHSH, CDR2 LQKENI. The CDR3 spans 17 residues.

The chain links TRBV7-2 to TRBJ2-3, with a tentative D call TRBD1 (5 bases). Germline CDR1 SGHTA, CDR2 FQGNSA. Deletions cut 1 base from V and 4 bases from J, with 18 bases between. This CDR3 has 17 amino acids. CDR3 region: CASSLVGLNRGPDTQYF. The CDR3, as DNA: TGTGCCAGCAGCTTAGTGGGGCTGAATAGAGGCCCAGATACGCAGTATTTT.

This chain uses TRBV28 with TRBJ1-2; D unresolved. CDR3 size: 12 residues. Trimming pared 6 bases from V and 1 base from J, leaving 6 bases between. Germline loops: CDR1 MDHEN, CDR2 SYDVKM. In DNA form, the CDR3 reads TGTGCCAGCAGAAGGGTTAACTATGGCTACACCTTC. The encoded protein is CASRRVNYGYTF.

This chain uses TRBV5-5 with TRBJ2-7; 10 bases agree with TRBD2. Germline loops: CDR1 SGHKS, CDR2 YYEKEE (reference sequence). Losses at the gene ends were 2 bases for V and 3 bases for J; bases not matched to a gene: 5. CDR3 length: 15 amino acids. CDR3 DNA sequence: TGTGCCAGCAGCTTTGGGGTAGCGGGGGGCTACGAGCAGTACTTC. Translation gives CASSFGVAGGYEQYF.

This clone turned up a few times. The chain combines TRBV9 with TRBJ2-5; 11 positions agree with TRBD1. This CDR3 has 16 amino acids. The germline CDR1 and CDR2 sequences are SGDLS and YYNGEE. The junction had 7 bases not matched to a gene; V was cut back by 2 bases and J by 4 bases. CDR3 bases: TGTGCCAGCAGCGTTGAACAGGGACAGGGGGGAGAGACCCAGTACTTC. Translated, it gives CASSVEQGQGGETQYF.

The chain employs TRBV5-1 and TRBJ2-3, with 7 bases fitting TRBD1. Germline CDR1 reads SGHRS; CDR2 reads YFSETQ. This CDR3 contains 16 residues. V gave up 2 bases and J gave up 1 base; unmatched junction bases: 7. CDR3 nucleotide sequence: TGCGCCAGCAGCTTTCAGGGGGTATATCGCACAGATACGCAGTATTTT. It translates to CASSFQGVYRTDTQYF.

V gene TRBV5-1 combines with J gene TRBJ2-7, with 7 bases that match TRBD1. Trimming cost V 2 bases and J 2 bases; bases outside gene matches: 7. The germline V gene has CDR1 SGHRS and CDR2 YFSETQ. The CDR3 is 15 amino acids. The CDR3 reads CASSFGSGGTYEQYF. CDR3 bases: TGCGCCAGCAGCTTCGGTTCAGGGGGAACCTACGAGCAGTACTTC.

This clone showed up just a few times. The J gene is TRBJ1-1, the V gene TRBV11-2; TRBD1 is a possible D gene (5 bases). V was pared by 0 bases and J by 9 bases, with 14 bases between. Germline loops: CDR1 SGHAT, CDR2 FQNNGV. The CDR3 contains 14 residues. The CDR3 loop reads CASSLDNTGQQAFF. The CDR3 DNA follows: TGTGCCAGCAGCTTAGACAATACGGGGCAGCAAGCTTTCTTT. Based on the CDR3 plus reference TRBV11-2 and TRBJ1-1, the full variable domain is EAGVAQSPRYKIIEKRQSVAFWCNPISGHATLYWYQQILGQGPKLLIQFQNNGVVDDSQLPKDRFSAERLKGVDSTLKIQPAKLEDSAVYLCASSLDNTGQQAFFGQGTRLTVV.

The chain recombines TRBV11-2 with TRBJ2-3, with D perhaps TRBD2 (5 bases). Trimming cost V 5 bases and J 5 bases, with 20 bases left between them. The germline V gene encodes CDR1 SGHAT and CDR2 FQNNGV. The CDR3 is 16 residues long. The CDR3 region is CASSTRARAAIDTQYF. CDR3 coding DNA: TGTGCCAGCAGCACGAGGGCTCGTGCTGCGATAGATACGCAGTATTTT.

V gene TRBV27 combines with J gene TRBJ2-5; D could derive from TRBD1 or TRBD2 (5 bases each). The end of the DNA fits TRBJ2-7 better, so the J call may be wrong. Germline CDR1 and CDR2: MNHEY and SMNVEV (reference sequence). The CDR3 runs 15 residues. The CDR3 DNA follows: TGTGCCAGCAATCCCCTCGAGGGGCCCCTCTACGAGCAGTACTTC. This gives the protein CASNPLEGPLYEQYF.

This clone appeared once. Other DNA variants within this sample encode the same CDR3. The CDR3 protein is CAWSVRVRETQYF. The CDR3 DNA reads TGTGCCTGGAGTGTCCGGGTTCGGGAGACCCAGTACTTC. The genes are TRBV30 and TRBJ2-5; D unresolved. V was cut by 0 bases and J by 5 bases, with 10 bases left in between. The CDR3 runs 13 residues. Germline V gene data show CDR1 as GTSNPN and CDR2 as SVGIG (reference sequence).

The V gene is TRBV4-2, the J gene TRBJ2-3; 9 bases align to TRBD1. The CDR3 contains 15 residues. V dropped 2 bases and J dropped 1; count of bases not matched to a gene: 1. Germline CDR1 reads LGHNA; CDR2 reads YNFKEQ. CDR3 nucleotides: TGTGCCAGCAGCCAAAGGGACAGGGGCACAGATACGCAGTATTTT. This encodes CASSQRDRGTDTQYF.

The chain uses TRBV13 and TRBJ1-1; D might be TRBD1 (6 bases). Germline CDR1 PRHDT, CDR2 FYEKMQ (reference sequence). The CDR3 loop spans 16 amino acids. V was trimmed by 6 bases and J by 1 base, leaving 18 bases between them. DNA of the CDR3: TGTGCCAGCAGGTTAATGGGGGGCGCCGAGAACACTGAAGCTTTCTTT. It encodes CASRLMGGAENTEAFF. The full variable domain, in which reference TRBV13 and TRBJ1-1 provide the parts outside the CDR3, is AAGVIQSPRHLIKEKRETATLKCYPIPRHDTVYWYQQGPGQDPQFLISFYEKMQSDKGSIPDRFSAQQFSDYHSELNMSSLELGDSALYFCASRLMGGAENTEAFFGQGTRLTVV.

The chain is built from TRBV29-1 and TRBJ2-3; 11 bases match TRBD2. Germline CDR1 SQVTM, CDR2 ANQGSEA. The CDR3 consists of 17 residues. With V trimmed by 4 bases and J by 0 bases, 9 bases remained unmatched. CDR3 sequence (DNA): TGCAGCGTTGTGGGTGGACTAGCGGGCTTAAGCACAGATACGCAGTATTTT. It yields the protein CSVVGGLAGLSTDTQYF.

V is TRBV5-8 and J is TRBJ2-1; D might be TRBD1 (5 bases). Germline assignment: CDR1 SGHTS and CDR2 YDEGEE. The V and J ends lost 3 bases and 9 bases respectively, with 13 bases between them. CDR3 length: 13 residues. The CDR3 loop is CASSWGQGTEQFF. CDR3 in DNA: TGTGCCAGCAGCTGGGGCCAGGGCACTGAGCAGTTCTTC.